This T cell receptor beta chain was recorded in a study of cytomegalovirus exposure and HLA in healthy donors. General study findings and limits: A prior analysis recorded that most TCR beta V segments were productive about 90% or about 30% of the time. Under in vitro conditions, three CMV-associated chains were confirmed as specific for CMV antigens. In a later analysis, an Asian-associated ancestry cluster reportedly showed fewer N-insertions than the roughly 730-donor mean.

The PCR employed 60 Vbeta primers together with 13 Jbeta primers. Using immunoSEQ multiplex PCR, the repertoire was profiled, and TCRdb retains in-frame clones only, with some absent. The sample records approximately 38,000 clones, about 80% being singletons. The CDR3 runs 16 residues. CDR1 SEHNR and CDR2 FQNEAQ come from the germline V gene (reference sequence). V lost 0 bases and J lost 7; bases outside the gene matches: 10. Donors were ostensibly healthy at sampling, although undocumented immune exposures were probable. A note on this clone: Its target is not known.

The sample taken for sequencing was PBMCs. The receptor was isolated from a woman aged 18 to 35 in good health and CMV-seropositive. This chain connects TRBV7-9 to TRBJ2-7, with TRBD1 matching 9 bases. The chain's CDR3 is CASSLAVGQGLKEQYF. The CDR3 nucleotides read TGTGCCAGCAGCTTAGCGGTGGGACAGGGCCTAAAAGAGCAGTACTTC.